This entry lists 15 T cell receptor beta chains sequenced from one sample in a study of beta chain features in type 1 diabetes. Since all of the isolated RNA was reverse transcribed, expressed TCRB transcripts were what got sequenced. Method: immunoSEQ multiplex PCR; TCRdb's copy keeps in-frame clones and lacks some. In the table there are approximately 380,000 clones, roughly 16% of which are singletons. The sequenced sample was naive CD4+ T cells from blood. The receptors were gathered from a woman between 18 and 29 years old in good health.

The table lists this clone with a few counts. The chain combines TRBV28 with TRBJ2-1; TRBD2 matches 9 bases. This CDR3 region has 17 residues. Trimming at V came to 5 bases and at J to 0 bases, leaving 8 bases not matched to a gene. The germline CDR1 and CDR2 sequences are MDHEN and SYDVKM. CDR3 protein: CASSPTSGVSSYNEQFF. The CDR3 DNA is TGTGCCAGCAGTCCGACTAGCGGAGTGAGCTCCTACAATGAGCAGTTCTTC.

The rearrangement joins TRBV27 to TRBJ2-5, with unresolved D. V shed 2 bases and J shed 2 bases, with 6 bases lying between them. This CDR3 has 13 residues. Germline V gene data show CDR1 as MNHEY and CDR2 as SMNVEV (reference sequence). The CDR3 here is CASSLQTQETQYF. In DNA form, the CDR3 reads TGTGCCAGCAGTTTACAGACTCAAGAGACCCAGTACTTC.

The table lists this clone with a few counts. The chain employs TRBV27 and TRBJ2-1; D unresolved. V lost 2 bases, J lost 6 bases, and 17 bases lay in between. This CDR3 has 16 amino acids. The V gene's germline CDR1 is MNHEY and CDR2 SMNVEV (reference sequence). The CDR3 spells CASSLTPGLPLNEQFF. In nucleotides, the CDR3 is TGTGCCAGCAGTTTAACCCCCGGTCTCCCCCTCAATGAGCAGTTCTTC.

This clone came up a few times. V is TRBV11-2 and J is TRBJ2-5; 11 bases fit TRBD2. Losses at the gene ends were 0 bases for V and 2 bases for J; bases not matched to a gene: 5. The CDR3 length is 17 residues. Germline CDR1 reads SGHAT; CDR2 reads FQNNGV. Written as DNA, the CDR3 is TGTGCCAGCAGCTTAGATCTAAGGACTAGCGGGCAAGAGACCCAGTACTTC. The encoded protein is CASSLDLRTSGQETQYF.

The chain carries TRBV19 and TRBJ2-1, with TRBD2 matching 12 bases. Germline V CDR1 and CDR2: LNHDA, SQIVND (reference sequence). V lost 5 bases and J lost 5; bases outside the gene matches: 7. The CDR3 length is 16 residues. The CDR3 reads CASSPPTSGSDNEQFF. CDR3 bases: TGTGCCAGTAGTCCACCGACTAGCGGGAGTGACAATGAGCAGTTCTTC.

This clone has more than one count but fewer than ten. J is TRBJ2-5 and V is TRBV7-9; TRBD2 aligns across 9 bases. The CDR3 extends over 15 amino acids. The V segment lost 6 bases and the J segment 5 bases; nucleotides outside the gene matches: 10. The V gene's germline CDR1 is SEHNR and CDR2 FQNEAQ (reference sequence). DNA for the CDR3: TGTGCCAGCAGTTACGTAGCGGGAGCGGGGGAGACCCAGTACTTC. It encodes CASSYVAGAGETQYF.

This clone has more than one count but fewer than ten. The chain carries TRBV29-1 and TRBJ1-1; D ambiguous. Trimming removed 6 bases from V and 10 bases from J, with 6 bases in between. The CDR3 extends over 8 amino acids. The germline gives CDR1 SQVTM, CDR2 ANQGSEA. The CDR3 loop is CSVNTAFF. CDR3 DNA sequence: TGCAGCGTGAACACAGCTTTCTTT.

This sequence joins TRBV7-7 and TRBJ1-1, with 7 nucleotides matching TRBD1. J gave up 1 base and V 6 bases, and 2 bases lay outside the gene matches. CDR1 and CDR2 from the germline V gene are SSHAT and FNYEAQ (reference sequence). The CDR3 spans 13 residues. In nucleotides, the CDR3 is TGTGCCAGCAGTACAGGGGAGAACACTGAAGCTTTCTTT. The encoded protein is CASSTGENTEAFF.

This clone turned up a few times. V is TRBV14 and J is TRBJ2-4; 10 bases match TRBD2. In germline, CDR1 is SGHDN, CDR2 FVKESK. V gave up 2 bases and J gave up 7 bases; unmatched junction bases: 5. The CDR3 is 15 residues long. The CDR3 loop is CASSQTLAGNNIQYF. DNA for the CDR3: TGTGCCAGCAGCCAAACACTAGCGGGAAATAACATTCAGTACTTC.

This clone was found a few times. This chain uses TRBV18 with TRBJ1-5; D perhaps matches TRBD1 (5 bases). Germline CDR1 reads KGHSH; CDR2 reads LQKENI. V gave up 6 bases and J gave up 5 bases, with 14 bases separating them. CDR3 length equals 14 residues. CDR3 DNA sequence: TGTGCCAGCTCGATCAGGGAAGGGGATCAGCCCCAGCATTTT. Encoded protein: CASSIREGDQPQHF.

V usage is TRBV28 and J usage is TRBJ2-7; 9 bases agree with TRBD1. The CDR3 is 14 amino acids. Germline V CDR1 and CDR2: MDHEN, SYDVKM. The junction had 7 bases not matched to a gene; V was cut back by 3 bases and J by 7 bases. CDR3 DNA: TGTGCCAGCAGTTTCCCGGGACAGGGATTAGAGCAGTACTTC. It translates to CASSFPGQGLEQYF.

The chain uses TRBV9 and TRBJ1-1, with 11 nucleotides matching TRBD1. The V gene's germline CDR1 is SGDLS and CDR2 YYNGEE. Germline trimming cut 3 bases from V and 0 bases from J; bases unmatched to any gene: 13. This CDR3 spans 19 amino acids. The CDR3 DNA is TGTGCCAGCAGCGAGGCCCTTCCGGACAGGGGGCGCATGAACACTGAAGCTTTCTTT. This gives the protein CASSEALPDRGRMNTEAFF.

CDR3 in amino acids: CASRTGSSYNEQFF. The CDR3 DNA reads as TGTGCCAGCCGGACGGGAAGCTCCTACAATGAGCAGTTCTTC. The chain combines TRBV2 with TRBJ2-1, with D possibly matching TRBD2 (5 bases). CDR1 and CDR2 (germline): SNHLY, FYNNEI. Trimming shortened V by 8 bases and J by 0 bases, and 11 bases separated the two germline ends. This CDR3 is 14 amino acids long.

This clone has just a few counts. The rearrangement links TRBV7-8 to TRBJ2-7; 8 bases match TRBD2. V lost 1 base, J lost 3 bases, and 2 bases stayed unmatched. The CDR3 covers 14 residues. Germline V CDR1 and CDR2: SGHVS, FQNEAQ. The CDR3 loop is CASSLDGGDYEQYF. The CDR3 region has the DNA TGTGCCAGCAGCTTAGACGGGGGGGACTACGAGCAGTACTTC.

This clone was seen more than once but under ten times. The chain carries TRBV5-8 and TRBJ1-5; the D is unclear. This CDR3 contains 11 residues. Germline assignment: CDR1 SGHTS and CDR2 YDEGEE. V was shortened by 6 bases and J by 7 bases, with 8 bases between the two germline ends. DNA for the CDR3: TGTGCCAGCAATGTCAGACAGCCCCAGCATTTT. Its translation: CASNVRQPQHF.